These 10 T cell receptor beta chains were all obtained from the same sample, sequenced in a study of blood T cell repertoires in COVID-19. Libraries were prepared by immunoSEQ multiplex PCR; TCRdb keeps only in-frame clonotypes and omits some of them. The sample includes roughly 190,000 clones, roughly 90% of them seen just once. The specimen was peripheral blood. All receptors come from a man aged 50 to 60 with acute or convalescent COVID-19.

The chain has TRBV7-2 and TRBJ2-2; 8 bases are a match to TRBD1. This CDR3 has 16 amino acids. The J segment lost 1 base and the V segment lost 5 bases, leaving 6 bases of the junction unmatched. Germline V gene lookup returns CDR1 SGHTA and CDR2 FQGNSA. The CDR3 DNA reads as TGTGCCAGCAGCAGAAGAGGGACAGGGAACACCGGGGAGCTGTTTTTT. It yields the protein CASSRRGTGNTGELFF.

This chain connects TRBV10-3 to TRBJ2-2; 7 bases are a match to TRBD1. The germline V gene has CDR1 ENHRY and CDR2 SYGVKD. Losses at the gene ends were 1 base for V and 6 bases for J; bases not matched to a gene: 8. This CDR3 has 16 amino acids. CDR3 sequence: CAISEFPGGSAGELFF. The CDR3 bases are TGTGCCATCAGTGAGTTTCCAGGGGGTAGTGCCGGGGAGCTGTTTTTT.

The V and J genes are TRBV2 and TRBJ1-4; TRBD1 matches at 8 bases. CDR3 length equals 12 residues. The germline gives CDR1 SNHLY, CDR2 FYNNEI. Germline trimming cut 6 bases from V and 8 bases from J; bases unmatched to any gene: 2. Here the CDR3 reads CASRRTGEKLFF. As DNA, the CDR3 is TGTGCCAGCAGGCGGACAGGGGAAAAACTGTTTTTT.

This rearrangement joins TRBV7-8 to TRBJ1-6; D is uncertain. V dropped 1 base and J dropped 8 bases, with 21 bases sitting between them. Per the germline V gene, CDR1 is SGHVS and CDR2 is FQNEAQ. This CDR3 is built from 18 residues. Here the CDR3 reads CASSLVMPGLGSYSPLHF. CDR3 coding DNA: TGTGCCAGCAGCTTAGTGATGCCGGGATTGGGGTCCTATTCACCCCTCCACTTT. The variable domain in full, with the rest retrieved from reference TRBV7-8 and TRBJ1-6, is GAGVSQSPRYKVAKRGQDVALRCDPISGHVSLFWYQQALGQGPEFLTYFQNEAQLDKSGLPSDRFFAERPEGSVSTLKIQRTQQEDSAVYLCASSLVMPGLGSYSPLHFGNGTRLTVT.

This chain links TRBV5-4 with TRBJ1-1; TRBD1 agrees at 7 bases. CDR1 and CDR2 (germline): SGHNT, YYREEE (reference sequence). V shed 3 bases and J 0 bases; nucleotides not matched to a gene: 8. The CDR3 has 16 residues. In nucleotides, the CDR3 is TGTGCCAGCAGCTCGGACCCACAGGGGATGAACACTGAAGCTTTCTTT. It specifies CASSSDPQGMNTEAFF.

V usage is TRBV4-1 and J usage is TRBJ1-3; 7 positions agree with TRBD1. This CDR3 has 17 amino acids. Germline V gene data show CDR1 as MGHRA and CDR2 as YSYEKL. V lost 4 bases, J lost 2 bases, and 11 bases stayed unmatched. The CDR3 protein is CASSPPRGQRTGNTIYF. The CDR3 nucleotides read TGCGCCAGCAGCCCCCCAAGGGGACAGAGAACTGGAAACACCATATATTTT.

The rearrangement joins TRBV18 to TRBJ2-2; 8 positions match TRBD1. Per germline, CDR1 KGHSH and CDR2 LQKENI. J lost 4 bases, V lost 5 bases, and 9 bases had no gene match. The CDR3 contains 16 residues. The CDR3 spells CASSSSQGAVTGELFF. The CDR3 bases are TGTGCCAGCTCATCGAGCCAGGGGGCGGTCACCGGGGAGCTGTTTTTT. The full variable domain, its missing parts supplied by reference TRBV18 and TRBJ2-2, is NAGVMQNPRHLVRRRGQEARLRCSPMKGHSHVYWYRQLPEEGLKFMVYLQKENIIDESGMPKERFSAEFPKEGPSILRIQQVVRGDSAAYFCASSSSQGAVTGELFFGEGSRLTVL.

This rearrangement joins TRBV6-2 or TRBV6-3 to TRBJ2-5, with 8 positions matching TRBD1. From germline, CDR1 is MNHEY and CDR2 SVGEGT. After removal of 6 bases from V and 4 bases from J, the junction contained 13 bases not matched to a gene. The CDR3 contains 16 residues. The CDR3 coding sequence is TGTGCCAGCAGCCACCCGGGACAGGAGACTCCAGAGACCCAGTACTTC. This gives the protein CASSHPGQETPETQYF.

This clone has only one observation. The chain uses TRBV5-1 and TRBJ1-1; D not resolved. The germline gives CDR1 SGHRS, CDR2 YFSETQ. CDR3 length: 14 amino acids. Trimming pared 4 bases from V and 1 base from J, leaving 11 bases between. CDR3: CASSLDPRNTEAFF. The CDR3 DNA follows: TGCGCCAGCAGCCTCGATCCCAGGAACACTGAAGCTTTCTTT.

The CDR3 nucleotides read TGTGCCAGCAGCTTAGAGGCTAGCGGGGGGGACACAGATACGCAGTATTTT. It is translated as CASSLEASGGDTDTQYF. The V gene is TRBV7-6, the J gene TRBJ2-3; 12 bases are a match to TRBD2. V shed 1 base, J shed 2 bases, and the junction held 4 bases outside the gene matches. Germline-derived CDR1 and CDR2 are SGHVS and FNYEAQ. The CDR3 spans 17 residues.